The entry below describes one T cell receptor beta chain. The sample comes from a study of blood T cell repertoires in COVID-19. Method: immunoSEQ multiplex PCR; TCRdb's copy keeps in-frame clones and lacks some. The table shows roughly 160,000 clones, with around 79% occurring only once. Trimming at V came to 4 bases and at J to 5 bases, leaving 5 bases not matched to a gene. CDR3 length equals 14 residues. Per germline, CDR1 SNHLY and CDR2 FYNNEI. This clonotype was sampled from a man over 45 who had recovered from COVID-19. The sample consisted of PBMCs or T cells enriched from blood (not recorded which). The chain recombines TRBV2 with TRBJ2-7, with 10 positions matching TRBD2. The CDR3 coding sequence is TGTGCCAGCAGTGGGGGGCTAGCGGGGGACGAGCAGTACTTC. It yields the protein CASSGGLAGDEQYF.